The 21 T cell receptor beta chains in this list originate from one sample, sequenced in a study of T-cell memory formation after mild COVID-19 (dated by TCRdb to the early 2020s). The library came from 5' RACE. Sequencing used an Illumina NovaSeq 6000. Using fastp at Q25 and MiXCR, TCRdb reprocessed the public reads and kept productive beta chains. Rows matching on CDR3 protein sequence are summarized as one entry with the most common DNA and genes. The sample table shows about 350,000 distinct CDR3 sequences, and approximately 27% are seen once. The ten largest clones capture about 14% of the sample. Sequences were obtained from PBMCs or a T cell subset sorted from them (not recorded which). The receptor source for this set is an adult woman who had mild COVID-19 (a few samples of this study predate the infection). The sample titles of this study are shuffled in the database, so cell type and time point are left out; the donor was told from shared clones.

This rearrangement joins TRBV4-1 to TRBJ2-3; no clear D gene. V was shortened by 0 bases and J by 5 bases, with 15 bases between the two germline ends. Germline V CDR1 and CDR2: MGHRA, YSYEKL. The CDR3 extends over 16 amino acids. As DNA, the CDR3 is TGCGCCAGCAGCCAAGAAATTGGGCTGTCGGGAGATACGCAGTATTTT. It specifies CASSQEIGLSGDTQYF.

This rearrangement joins TRBV7-6 to TRBJ2-1; D is ambiguous. Germline-derived CDR1 and CDR2 are SGHVS and FNYEAQ. Deletions cut 1 base from V and 2 bases from J, with 15 bases between. The CDR3 loop spans 17 amino acids. This chain's CDR3 is CASSLGQAGYTYNEQFF. The CDR3 DNA reads TGTGCCAGCAGCTTAGGCCAGGCTGGCTACACCTACAATGAGCAGTTCTTC. The variable domain in full, completed from reference TRBV7-6 and TRBJ2-1, reads GAGVSQSPRYKVTKRGQDVALRCDPISGHVSLYWYRQALGQGPEFLTYFNYEAQQDKSGLPNDRFSAERPEGSISTLTIQRTEQRDSAMYRCASSLGQAGYTYNEQFFGPGTRLTVL.

V and J are TRBV5-1 and TRBJ2-1; a possible D gene is TRBD1 (7 bases). Trimming cost V 0 bases and J 4 bases, with 14 bases left between them. The length of the CDR3 is 16 residues. Germline CDR1 and CDR2: SGHRS and YFSETQ. In DNA form, the CDR3 reads TGCGCCAGCAGCTTGGAGGGGGCTAGCGCTTACAATGAGCAGTTCTTC. Encoded protein: CASSLEGASAYNEQFF.

This clonotype appeared a single time. This chain links TRBV30 with TRBJ2-3; D is unresolved. Germline V gene data show CDR1 as GTSNPN and CDR2 as SVGIG (reference sequence). Trimming cost V 2 bases and J 1 base, with 19 bases left between them. This CDR3 has 17 residues. Written as DNA, the CDR3 is TGTGCCTGGAGTCCAACCTTCTCACTTCCTGGCACAGATACGCAGTATTTT. Translated, it gives CAWSPTFSLPGTDTQYF.

The chain's CDR3 is CAAPGTGSTGELFF. In DNA form, the CDR3 reads TGTGCCGCCCCCGGGACAGGGAGCACCGGGGAGCTGTTTTTT. The chain links TRBV27 to TRBJ2-2, with 9 bases that match TRBD1. J lost 4 bases, V lost 11 bases, and 8 bases had no gene match. This CDR3 has 14 amino acids. Germline loops: CDR1 MNHEY, CDR2 SMNVEV (reference sequence).

This rearrangement joins TRBV7-6 to TRBJ2-6; D call uncertain. The CDR3 length is 14 residues. V lost 2 bases to trimming and J lost 4 bases, with 6 bases between them. Germline V CDR1 and CDR2: SGHVS, FNYEAQ. The CDR3 DNA reads as TGTGCCAGCAGCTTAATAGCCGGGGCCAACGTCCTGACTTTC. Translating it yields CASSLIAGANVLTF.

This clonotype was seen a few times. V usage is TRBV7-6 and J usage is TRBJ2-7; 8 bases are a match to TRBD2. Germline-derived CDR1 and CDR2 are SGHVS and FNYEAQ. There are 16 residues in the CDR3. Trimming at V came to 0 bases and at J to 6 bases, leaving 10 bases not matched to a gene. In DNA, the CDR3 is TGTGCCAGCAGCTTAGCGGGTCAGAGCGGGAGTGGCGAGCAGTACTTC. As protein: CASSLAGQSGSGEQYF.

The chain links TRBV3-1 to TRBJ1-1; tentative D call: TRBD1 (6 bases). V was pared by 4 bases and J by 4 bases, with 19 bases between. This CDR3 spans 16 amino acids. CDR1 is LGHDT, CDR2 YNNKEL, per germline (reference sequence). CDR3 loop: CASSPGGGRGGTEAFF. The CDR3 DNA reads as TGTGCCAGCAGCCCTGGGGGGGGCAGGGGAGGCACTGAAGCTTTCTTT.

CDR3 amino acids: CASSKDSTAYEKLFF. CDR3 nucleotide sequence: TGTGCCAGCAGTAAAGATTCGACGGCTTATGAAAAACTGTTTTTT. The chain has TRBV6-6 and TRBJ1-4; no firm D call. The V gene's germline CDR1 is MNHNY and CDR2 SVGAGI (reference sequence). V was shortened by 5 bases and J by 6 bases, with 16 bases between the two germline ends. The CDR3 totals 15 residues.

This clonotype was seen a few times. The genes are TRBV29-1 and TRBJ2-2, with D possibly TRBD1 on 5 matching bases. V lost 6 bases and J lost 6, with 8 bases in between. Germline loops: CDR1 SQVTM, CDR2 ANQGSEA. This CDR3 contains 11 residues. CDR3 loop: CSVPRAGELFF. The CDR3 region has the DNA TGCAGCGTGCCCAGGGCCGGGGAGCTGTTTTTT.

In its sample, this clonotype was seen a few times. The chain has TRBV10-3 and TRBJ2-7, with unresolved D. V lost 5 bases to trimming and J lost 1 base, with 6 bases between them. CDR3 length: 12 amino acids. Germline loops: CDR1 ENHRY, CDR2 SYGVKD. In DNA form, the CDR3 reads TGTGCCATCAGTTCCGGATCCTACGAGCAGTACTTC. It codes for CAISSGSYEQYF.

Turning to this clonotype: At one end the junction does not follow the germline gene, possibly because of a read error. The V gene is TRBV7-7, the J gene TRBJ2-5; D is possibly TRBD1 or TRBD2 (5 bases each). From germline, CDR1 is SSHAT and CDR2 FNYEAQ (reference sequence). This CDR3 contains 14 residues. The CDR3 reads CASSLGVGTETQYF. In DNA, the CDR3 is TGTGCTAGCAGCTTAGGTGTAGGGACAGAGACCCAGTACTTC.

This clonotype was picked up a small number of times. The J gene is TRBJ2-2, the V gene TRBV3-1; 9 nucleotides match TRBD2. J lost 6 bases, V lost 0 bases, and 8 bases had no gene match. This CDR3 spans 17 amino acids. Germline V lookup: CDR1 LGHDT, CDR2 YNNKEL (reference sequence). The CDR3 coding sequence is TGTGCCAGCAGCCAAGATCGAAGCGGGGGGATATCCGGGGAGCTGTTTTTT. Protein sequence: CASSQDRSGGISGELFF.

This clonotype has a handful of counts. The chain carries TRBV5-4 and TRBJ2-3; 10 bases agree with TRBD1. Trimming removed 4 bases from V and 6 bases from J; junction bases left unmatched: 5. This CDR3 has 14 amino acids. CDR1 and CDR2 (germline): SGHNT, YYREEE (reference sequence). The CDR3 sequence: CASSRTGGNDTQYF. In DNA, the CDR3 is TGTGCCAGCAGCCGGACAGGGGGTAACGATACGCAGTATTTT. The full variable domain, in which reference TRBV5-4 and TRBJ2-3 provide the parts outside the CDR3, is ETGVTQSPTHLIKTRGQQVTLRCSSQSGHNTVSWYQQALGQGPQFIFQYYREEENGRGNFPPRFSGLQFPNYSSELNVNALELDDSALYLCASSRTGGNDTQYFGPGTRLTVL.

The V call is TRBV24-1, the J call TRBJ2-1; 14 bases map to TRBD2. The CDR3 has 19 amino acids. V was clipped by 4 bases and J by 7 bases; unmatched bases: 14. The V gene's germline CDR1 is KGHDR and CDR2 SFDVKD. The CDR3 bases are TGTGCCACCAGTGACCCCGGGACTAGCGGGAGTAAGTTTAGAAATGAGCAGTTCTTC. This sequence encodes CATSDPGTSGSKFRNEQFF.

This clonotype was seen only a few times. The chain carries TRBV5-1 and TRBJ2-1; 7 bases map to TRBD1. Germline values: CDR1 SGHRS, CDR2 YFSETQ. V was clipped by 3 bases and J by 1 base; unmatched bases: 7. The CDR3 totals 16 residues. The CDR3 sequence: CASSSTGDLSYNEQFF. CDR3 nucleotide sequence: TGCGCCAGCAGCTCTACAGGGGACCTATCCTACAATGAGCAGTTCTTC. Full variable domain (missing parts from reference TRBV5-1 and TRBJ2-1): KAGVTQTPRYLIKTRGQQVTLSCSPISGHRSVSWYQQTPGQGLQFLFEYFSETQRNKGNFPGRFSGRQFSNSRSEMNVSTLELGDSALYLCASSSTGDLSYNEQFFGPGTRLTVL.

This clonotype turned up a few times. J is TRBJ2-3 and V is TRBV4-1, with D possibly TRBD2 on 6 matching bases. The CDR3 loop spans 17 amino acids. Trimming shortened V by 5 bases and J by 0 bases, and 18 bases separated the two germline ends. In germline, CDR1 is MGHRA, CDR2 YSYEKL. In DNA, the CDR3 is TGCGCCAGCAGCTCCAAGTGGAGGGACCCTAGCACAGATACGCAGTATTTT. This gives the protein CASSSKWRDPSTDTQYF.

In its sample, this clonotype was seen many times. The rearrangement uses TRBV7-3 and TRBJ1-1; perhaps TRBD1 as D (6 bases). Germline assignment: CDR1 SGHTA and CDR2 FQGTGA. The CDR3 consists of 13 residues. Deletions cut 6 bases from V and 0 bases from J, with 8 bases between. CDR3 in amino acids: CASSRQVNTEAFF. The CDR3 region has the DNA TGTGCCAGCAGTCGACAGGTGAACACTGAAGCTTTCTTT. Full variable domain (remainder filled in from reference TRBV7-3 and TRBJ1-1): GAGVSQTPSNKVTEKGKYVELRCDPISGHTALYWYRQSLGQGPEFLIYFQGTGAADDSGLPNDRFFAVRPEGSVSTLKIQRTERGDSAVYLCASSRQVNTEAFFGQGTRLTVV.

V and J are TRBV29-1 and TRBJ1-1, with D possibly TRBD1 on 5 matching bases. Germline V gives CDR1 SQVTM, CDR2 ANQGSEA. The CDR3 covers 12 residues. V was trimmed by 1 base and J by 7 bases, leaving 10 bases between them. The chain's CDR3 is CSVEGRVGEAFF. The CDR3 DNA is TGCAGCGTTGAAGGCAGGGTGGGTGAAGCTTTCTTT.

The J gene is TRBJ1-2, the V gene TRBV4-1; 8 bases align to TRBD1. CDR3 length: 15 amino acids. The germline V gene encodes CDR1 MGHRA and CDR2 YSYEKL. The V gene end was trimmed by 1 base and the J gene end by 8 bases; junction bases not matched to a gene: 9. The CDR3 sequence: CASSQGPGTGYGYTF. The CDR3 coding sequence is TGCGCCAGCAGCCAAGGGCCCGGGACAGGCTACGGCTACACCTTC.

The chain links TRBV7-9 to TRBJ2-4; D unclear. Trimming cost V 8 bases and J 0 bases, with 8 bases left between them. The CDR3 extends over 13 amino acids. CDR1 and CDR2 (germline): SEHNR, FQNEAQ (reference sequence). The DNA of the CDR3 is TGTGCCAGCGACCCTCTAGCCAAAAACATTCAGTACTTC. Encoded protein: CASDPLAKNIQYF.